What follows are 20 T cell receptor beta chains derived from one specimen sequenced in a study of regulatory T cells in long-lasting Graves disease. Libraries of TCR beta came from iRepertoire HTBI primers plus Arm-PCR of CDR3 regions. TCRdb independently ran MiXCR on the multiplex PCR reads; one entry per CDR3 protein. Among hundreds of thousands of distinct CDR3 sequences listed, 15% to 20% were seen once. Time point given: newly diagnosed GD, antithyroid drugs for less than 3 months. The TCR library used RNA extracted from PBMCs. The source was peripheral blood mononuclear cells (PBMCs), collected at new diagnosis, from a patient treated with antithyroid drugs. Receptors were obtained from a female donor with Graves disease.

The genes are TRBV10-1 and TRBJ2-4; the D is unclear. Trimming took 9 bases from V and 0 from J, leaving 12 bases between them. Germline lookup yields CDR1 WNHNN and CDR2 SYGVQD (reference sequence). The CDR3 consists of 14 residues. CDR3 sequence: CASDPSLAKNIQYF. CDR3 nucleotide sequence: TGCGCCAGTGATCCATCGTTAGCCAAAAACATTCAGTACTTC.

The chain couples TRBV20-1 to TRBJ2-1; TRBD2 is a possible D gene (5 bases). V lost 0 bases to trimming and J lost 7 bases, with 22 bases between them. Germline V lookup: CDR1 DFQATT, CDR2 SNEGSKA (reference sequence). CDR3 length equals 17 residues. DNA of the CDR3: TGCAGTGCTAGAGATCAGAGCGCGACTACCCCCCTTAATGAGCAGTTCTTC. This gives the protein CSARDQSATTPLNEQFF.

This clonotype occurred many times. V gene TRBV27 combines with J gene TRBJ2-5; a possible D gene is TRBD2 (6 bases). Germline V gene data show CDR1 as MNHEY and CDR2 as SMNVEV (reference sequence). V lost 2 bases, J lost 9 bases, and 13 bases lay in between. The CDR3 has 13 residues. The CDR3 is CASSLSREWAQYF. DNA of the CDR3: TGTGCCAGCAGTTTAAGCCGGGAGTGGGCCCAGTACTTC.

This clonotype was seen only a few times. With a much larger clone just one base away, this may be a read error. The gene calls are TRBV6-1 and TRBJ1-6; possible D gene TRBD1, 6 bases. The CDR3 sequence is 15 residues long. The V end lost 5 bases, the J end lost 5 bases, and 13 bases lay between the germline ends. Germline assignment: CDR1 MNHNS and CDR2 SASEGT. The CDR3 DNA follows: TGTGCCAGCAGTCATTTTCAGGGGAATAATTCACCCCTCCACTTT. Translated, it gives CASSHFQGNNSPLHF.

This clonotype has a handful of counts. The chain joins TRBV19 to TRBJ2-1; 8 bases match TRBD2. V gave up 1 base and J gave up 2 bases; unmatched junction bases: 13. Germline-derived CDR1 and CDR2 are LNHDA and SQIVND (reference sequence). There are 19 residues in the CDR3. In DNA, the CDR3 is TGTGCCAGTAGTATAGGTGGACTTTCCGGGGGGGAAACCTACAATGAGCAGTTCTTC. The encoded protein is CASSIGGLSGGETYNEQFF. The full variable domain, its missing parts supplied by reference TRBV19 and TRBJ2-1, is DGGITQSPKYLFRKEGQNVTLSCEQNLNHDAMYWYRQDPGQGLRLIYYSQIVNDFQKGDIAEGYSVSREKKESFPLTVTSAQKNPTAFYLCASSIGGLSGGETYNEQFFGPGTRLTVL.

Many counts were recorded for this clonotype. J is TRBJ1-5 and V is TRBV12-3 or TRBV12-4, with a tentative D call TRBD1 (5 bases). This CDR3 region has 12 residues. V dropped 7 bases and J dropped 5 bases, with 9 bases sitting between them. CDR3 residues: CASTLGDQPQHF. CDR3 DNA sequence: TGTGCCAGCACCCTGGGGGATCAGCCCCAGCATTTT.

As for this clonotype: A much larger clone lies one base from this, so it may be a read error. The chain links TRBV30 to TRBJ1-5, with D maybe TRBD1 (5 bases). The CDR3 runs 14 residues. Germline CDR1 reads GTSNPN; CDR2 reads SVGIG (reference sequence). The CDR3: CARSATELHQPQHF. DNA for the CDR3: TGTGCCCGGAGTGCGACAGAACTACATCAGCCCCAGCATTTT.

In the case of this clonotype: One end of the junction fails to match germline, which may point to a read error. This chain links TRBV27 with TRBJ2-5, with a weak D call TRBD2 (6 bases). The CDR3 runs to 13 residues. The germline V gene has CDR1 MNHEY and CDR2 SMNVEV (reference sequence). CDR3 DNA sequence: TGTGCCAGCAGTTTCCGGCGGGAAGAGACCCAGTGCTTC. Translating gives CASSFRREETQCF.

This clonotype came up once. The chain employs TRBV20-1 and TRBJ2-7; unclear D gene. The CDR3 spans 14 residues. V lost 3 bases and J lost 2, with 14 bases in between. Looked up from germline, CDR1 is DFQATT and CDR2 is SNEGSKA (reference sequence). The DNA for the CDR3 is TGCAGTGCTAGGATGCGGAAGAGTCCCTACGAGCAGTACTTC. Its translation: CSARMRKSPYEQYF.

This chain links TRBV7-9 with TRBJ2-1, with 8 bases aligning to TRBD2. The germline CDR1 and CDR2 sequences are SEHNR and FQNEAQ (reference sequence). The CDR3 length is 16 residues. V was clipped by 4 bases and J by 3 bases; unmatched bases: 8. The CDR3 loop reads CASSYPSGSIYNEQFF. CDR3 DNA: TGTGCCAGCAGCTATCCAAGCGGGAGTATCTACAATGAGCAGTTCTTC.

This clonotype occurred many times. A single base separates this from a much larger clone, so it may be a read error. The chain combines TRBV7-9 with TRBJ2-5; TRBD2 might be the D (6 bases). Deletions cut 5 bases from V and 1 base from J, with 8 bases between. The germline gives CDR1 SEHNR, CDR2 FQNEAQ (reference sequence). The CDR3 is made up of 13 amino acids. The CDR3 sequence: CASSVTSQETQYF. In DNA, the CDR3 is TGTGCCAGCAGCGTGACTAGCCAAGAGACCCAGTACTTC.

The sample holds many counts of this clonotype. The chain couples TRBV24-1 to TRBJ2-2; D tentatively fits TRBD1 or TRBD2 (5 bases each). The germline V gene encodes CDR1 KGHDR and CDR2 SFDVKD. V gave up 0 bases and J gave up 2 bases, with 9 bases separating them. The CDR3 loop spans 16 amino acids. The CDR3 region has the DNA TGTGCCACCAGTGATTTGAAGGGGAGCAACACCGGGGAGCTGTTTTTT. This codes for CATSDLKGSNTGELFF.

This clonotype appeared many times. The CDR3 region is CSVVDPPWGYNEQFF. CDR3 DNA: TGCAGCGTTGTCGACCCCCCTTGGGGCTACAATGAGCAGTTCTTC. The chain joins TRBV29-1 to TRBJ2-1; D not resolved. In germline, CDR1 is SQVTM, CDR2 ANQGSEA. CDR3 length: 15 residues. Trimming stripped 4 bases from V and 3 bases from J, with 16 bases between.

This clonotype was observed many times. This chain joins TRBV6-1 and TRBJ1-5; weak D call: TRBD1 (5 bases). Germline CDR1 reads MNHNS; CDR2 reads SASEGT. This CDR3 spans 14 amino acids. Trimming took off 1 base at V and 2 bases at J, with 6 bases between the two ends. The chain's CDR3 is CASSEGGGNQPQHF. Here the CDR3 DNA reads TGTGCCAGCAGTGAAGGGGGCGGCAATCAGCCCCAGCATTTT.

Ten or more counts support this clonotype. The gene calls are TRBV2 and TRBJ2-4; 15 nucleotides align to TRBD2. V trimming: 2 bases; J trimming: 3 bases; junction bases outside the gene matches: 8. This CDR3 region has 19 residues. The germline gives CDR1 SNHLY, CDR2 FYNNEI. DNA of the CDR3: TGTGCCAGCAGTGAATGGGGACTAGCGGGAGGTCGGGGCAAAAACATTCAGTACTTC. Translation: CASSEWGLAGGRGKNIQYF.

Many counts were recorded for this clonotype. The chain couples TRBV18 to TRBJ2-1, with TRBD1 matching over 7 bases. The length of the CDR3 is 14 residues. V was pared by 4 bases and J by 10 bases, with 10 bases of the junction left unmatched. Per the germline V gene, CDR1 is KGHSH and CDR2 is LQKENI. The CDR3 here is CASSLGGRQGEQFF. CDR3 DNA: TGTGCCAGCTCACTCGGCGGTAGACAGGGCGAGCAGTTCTTC. The full variable domain, with the rest looked up from reference TRBV18 and TRBJ2-1, is NAGVMQNPRHLVRRRGQEARLRCSPMKGHSHVYWYRQLPEEGLKFMVYLQKENIIDESGMPKERFSAEFPKEGPSILRIQQVVRGDSAAYFCASSLGGRQGEQFFGPGTRLTVL.

The chain combines TRBV27 with TRBJ2-3; TRBD2 is a possible D gene (5 bases). CDR3 length equals 13 residues. Germline V gene sequence: CDR1 MNHEY, CDR2 SMNVEV (reference sequence). The V end was cut by 0 bases, the J end by 10 bases, with 11 bases between. The CDR3 region has the DNA TGTGCCAGCAGTTTATCCTTGGGGAGCGCGCAGTATTTT. Translated: CASSLSLGSAQYF.

This clonotype showed up many times. The gene calls are TRBV12-3 or TRBV12-4 and TRBJ2-7; D call uncertain. With 1 base removed from V and 2 bases from J, the gap between germline ends came to 9 bases. The CDR3 loop spans 14 amino acids. CDR3 in DNA: TGTGCCAGCAGTTTAGACAGCTCCACCTACGAGCAGTACTTC. This translates into CASSLDSSTYEQYF.

Notes on this clonotype: Just one base apart from a much larger clone, this may be a read error. V and J are TRBV6-5 and TRBJ1-1, with D tentatively TRBD1 (5 bases). The CDR3 is 14 residues long. Germline CDR1 is MNHEY and CDR2 is SVGAGI. This chain's CDR3 is CASSYSSQGPEASF. In nucleotides, the CDR3 is TGTGCCAGCAGTTACTCATCCCAGGGCCCTGAAGCTTCCTTT.

This clonotype was seen at least ten times. The gene calls are TRBV27 and TRBJ2-1; 10 nucleotides agree with TRBD2. Germline V gene sequence: CDR1 MNHEY, CDR2 SMNVEV (reference sequence). V gave up 6 bases and J gave up 0 bases; unmatched junction bases: 5. The CDR3 is 16 residues long. The DNA for the CDR3 is TGTGCCAGCAGAGATTCTAGCGGGAGCTCCTACAATGAGCAGTTCTTC. Protein product: CASRDSSGSSYNEQFF.